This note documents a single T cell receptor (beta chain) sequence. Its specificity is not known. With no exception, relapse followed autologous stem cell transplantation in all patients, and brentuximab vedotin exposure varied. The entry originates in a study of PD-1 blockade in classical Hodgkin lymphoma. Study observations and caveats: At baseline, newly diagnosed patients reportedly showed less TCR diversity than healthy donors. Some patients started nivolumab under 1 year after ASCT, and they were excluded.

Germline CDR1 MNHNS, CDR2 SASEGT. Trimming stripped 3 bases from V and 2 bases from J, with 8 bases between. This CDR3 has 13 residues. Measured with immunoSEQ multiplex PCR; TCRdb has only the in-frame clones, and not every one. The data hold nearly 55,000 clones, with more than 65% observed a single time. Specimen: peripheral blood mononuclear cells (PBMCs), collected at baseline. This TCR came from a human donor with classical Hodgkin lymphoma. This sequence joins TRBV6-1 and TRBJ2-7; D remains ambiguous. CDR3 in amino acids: CASSENPTYEQYV. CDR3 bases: TGTGCCAGCAGTGAGAATCCCACCTACGAGCAGTACGTC.